This TCR beta chain comes out of a study of T cells in women clearing cervical HPV infection. Assay used: immunoSEQ multiplex PCR; TCRdb lists only in-frame clones, some missing. This table holds approximately 41,000 clones. On this clone itself: The read falls 3 residues short of the CDR3 end, and the missing part is taken from the germline J gene.

The CDR3 covers 14 residues. Germline values: CDR1 DFQATT, CDR2 SNEGSKA (reference sequence). Trimming took 2 bases from V and 4 from J, leaving 13 bases between them. The sequencing sample was made of blood buffy coat. The receptor was derived from a woman between 18 and 70 years old with a cervical HPV16 infection that either progressed to CIN3+ or cleared (not recorded which). This chain joins TRBV20-1 and TRBJ2-3, with a weak D call TRBD1 (6 bases). The covered CDR3 bases are TGCAGTGCTAGAATTTCCCGGACAGCAGATACG. It codes for CSARISRTADT. The full CDR3 is CSARISRTADTQYF.